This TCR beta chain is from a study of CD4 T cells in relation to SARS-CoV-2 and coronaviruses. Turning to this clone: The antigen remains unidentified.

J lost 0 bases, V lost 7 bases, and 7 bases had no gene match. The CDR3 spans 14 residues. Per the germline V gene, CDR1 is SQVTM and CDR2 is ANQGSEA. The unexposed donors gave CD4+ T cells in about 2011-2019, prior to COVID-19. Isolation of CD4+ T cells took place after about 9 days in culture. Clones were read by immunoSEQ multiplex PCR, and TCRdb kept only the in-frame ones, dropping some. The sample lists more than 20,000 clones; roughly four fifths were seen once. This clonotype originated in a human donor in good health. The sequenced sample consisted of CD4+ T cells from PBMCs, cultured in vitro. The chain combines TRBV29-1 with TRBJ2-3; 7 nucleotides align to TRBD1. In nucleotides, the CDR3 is TGCAGCGCTGACAGGGCCCCTAGCACAGATACGCAGTATTTT. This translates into CSADRAPSTDTQYF.